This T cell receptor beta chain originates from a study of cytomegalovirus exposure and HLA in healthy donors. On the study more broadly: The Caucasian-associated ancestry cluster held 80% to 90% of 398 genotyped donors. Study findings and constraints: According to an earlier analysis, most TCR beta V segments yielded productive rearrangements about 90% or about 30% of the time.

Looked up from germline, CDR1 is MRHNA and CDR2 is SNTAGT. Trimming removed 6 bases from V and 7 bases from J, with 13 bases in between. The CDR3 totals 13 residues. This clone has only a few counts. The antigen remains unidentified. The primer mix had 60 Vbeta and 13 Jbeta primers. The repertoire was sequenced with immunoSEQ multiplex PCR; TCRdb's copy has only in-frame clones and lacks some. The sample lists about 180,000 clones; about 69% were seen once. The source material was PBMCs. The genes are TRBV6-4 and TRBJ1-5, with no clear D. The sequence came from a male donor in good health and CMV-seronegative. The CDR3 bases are TGTGCCAGCAGCATCAACGGGAGGCAGCCCCAGCATTTT. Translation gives CASSINGRQPQHF.